Below, 18 T cell receptor beta chains from the same sample are listed, as sequenced in a study of blood T cell repertoires in COVID-19. Only in-frame clones appear in the TCRdb table, and some are missing; sequencing was by immunoSEQ multiplex PCR. The data show some 78,000 clones, approximately 89% seen once. Sequenced sample: peripheral blood. The receptors come from a man aged 45 to 65 with active or convalescent COVID-19.

The genes are TRBV20-1 and TRBJ2-1; TRBD2 matches at 7 bases. CDR3 size: 10 residues. Germline V gene sequence: CDR1 DFQATT, CDR2 SNEGSKA (reference sequence). V lost 6 bases to trimming and J lost 9 bases; unmatched junction nucleotides: 2. The CDR3 region is CSAGGTEQFF. CDR3 nucleotide sequence: TGCAGTGCCGGGGGGACTGAGCAGTTCTTC.

V usage is TRBV28 and J usage is TRBJ2-3; 9 bases map to TRBD1. Germline CDR1 and CDR2: MDHEN and SYDVKM. The CDR3 length is 13 residues. V was clipped by 6 bases and J by 3 bases; unmatched bases: 1. The CDR3 DNA sequence: TGTGCCAGCAGAGGGACAGGGACAGATACGCAGTATTTT. It yields the protein CASRGTGTDTQYF.

The chain recombines TRBV5-1 with TRBJ1-2, with D possibly TRBD1 on 5 matching bases. V was clipped by 7 bases and J by 8 bases, with 18 bases between them. The CDR3 loop spans 13 amino acids. The V gene's germline CDR1 is SGHRS and CDR2 YFSETQ. The CDR3 loop is CASVDLQGGGYTF. The CDR3 DNA reads TGCGCCAGCGTCGACCTTCAGGGTGGCGGCTACACCTTC. Together with reference TRBV5-1 and TRBJ1-2, the CDR3 gives the full variable domain: KAGVTQTPRYLIKTRGQQVTLSCSPISGHRSVSWYQQTPGQGLQFLFEYFSETQRNKGNFPGRFSGRQFSNSRSEMNVSTLELGDSALYLCASVDLQGGGYTFGSGTRLTVV.

The chain uses TRBV19 and TRBJ2-1; possibly TRBD2 for D (5 bases). Deletions cut 5 bases from V and 4 bases from J, with 24 bases between. CDR1 is LNHDA, CDR2 SQIVND, per germline (reference sequence). The CDR3 consists of 18 residues. This chain's CDR3 is CASSPLKSVERLYNEQFF. As DNA, the CDR3 is TGTGCCAGTAGTCCTCTAAAGTCTGTTGAGCGGCTTTACAATGAGCAGTTCTTC.

The gene calls are TRBV19 and TRBJ2-1; the D gene is possibly TRBD1 (5 bases). Looked up from germline, CDR1 is LNHDA and CDR2 is SQIVND (reference sequence). Trimming took 5 bases from V and 3 from J, leaving 8 bases between them. The CDR3 contains 13 residues. CDR3 region: CASSLQVYNEQFF. As DNA, the CDR3 is TGTGCCAGTAGTTTACAGGTCTACAATGAGCAGTTCTTC.

This rearrangement joins TRBV5-1 to TRBJ1-1; possible D gene TRBD1, 6 bases. The V gene's germline CDR1 is SGHRS and CDR2 YFSETQ. The CDR3 consists of 14 residues. The V and J ends lost 0 bases and 3 bases respectively, with 9 bases between them. CDR3: CASSLVQGDTEAFF. CDR3 DNA: TGCGCCAGCAGCTTGGTACAGGGAGACACTGAAGCTTTCTTT.

The chain links TRBV19 to TRBJ1-2; TRBD1 aligns across 7 bases. This CDR3 comprises 14 residues. Germline CDR1 and CDR2: LNHDA and SQIVND (reference sequence). J lost 1 base, V lost 3 bases, and 2 bases had no gene match. CDR3 region: CASSMGQINYGYTF. The CDR3 DNA reads TGTGCCAGTAGTATGGGACAGATTAACTATGGCTACACCTTC.

V is TRBV6-4 and J is TRBJ2-3; 11 positions match TRBD2. Germline V gene data show CDR1 as MRHNA and CDR2 as SNTAGT. The CDR3 extends over 16 amino acids. The J segment lost 5 bases and the V segment lost 0 bases, leaving 4 bases of the junction unmatched. CDR3 in amino acids: CASSDSIAGGRDTQYF. CDR3 nucleotide sequence: TGTGCCAGCAGTGACTCGATAGCGGGGGGGCGAGATACGCAGTATTTT.

CDR3 sequence reads: CASSFGGPGGEQYV. The CDR3 coding sequence is TGTGCCAGCAGCTTCGGAGGACCTGGAGGCGAGCAGTACGTC. V is TRBV7-9 and J is TRBJ2-7; D perhaps matches TRBD2 (5 bases). V lost 3 bases, J lost 6 bases, and 15 bases lay in between. The CDR3 contains 14 residues. The V gene's germline CDR1 is SEHNR and CDR2 FQNEAQ (reference sequence).

The genes are TRBV28 and TRBJ2-5, with 8 bases lining up with TRBD2. The junction had 6 bases not matched to a gene; V was cut back by 1 base and J by 5 bases. Germline loops: CDR1 MDHEN, CDR2 SYDVKM. The CDR3 sequence is 15 residues long. The CDR3 DNA reads as TGTGCCAGCAGTTTATTCTCGGGGGGGAAGGAGACCCAGTACTTC. Residues: CASSLFSGGKETQYF.

This sequence joins TRBV18 and TRBJ1-4; no firm D call. Germline CDR1 is KGHSH and CDR2 is LQKENI. The CDR3 length is 15 residues. The V and J ends lost 3 bases and 1 base respectively, with 9 bases between them. The CDR3 nucleotides are TGTGCCAGCTCACCCGGGAGCATAACTAATGAAAAACTGTTTTTT. This encodes CASSPGSITNEKLFF.

This rearrangement joins TRBV6-1 to TRBJ1-3; maybe TRBD1 (5 bases). Trimming cost V 2 bases and J 4 bases, with 6 bases left between them. Germline V gene sequence: CDR1 MNHNS, CDR2 SASEGT. The CDR3 spans 13 residues. CDR3 loop: CASSETGGNTIYF. The DNA for the CDR3 is TGTGCCAGCAGTGAAACAGGAGGAAACACCATATATTTT.

This clone was detected once. The chain recombines TRBV2 with TRBJ1-5, with 7 bases identical to TRBD1. Germline CDR1 SNHLY, CDR2 FYNNEI. The CDR3 totals 13 residues. Trimming took 8 bases from V and 5 from J; bases not matched to a gene: 6. DNA for the CDR3: TGTGCCAGCGGAGGACAGGAATATCAGCCCCAGCATTTT. Translated: CASGGQEYQPQHF.

V is TRBV12-3 or TRBV12-4 and J is TRBJ1-5; unclear D gene. V gave up 3 bases and J gave up 5 bases, with 5 bases separating them. The CDR3 extends over 12 amino acids. CDR3 nucleotides: TGTGCCAGCAGTTTTTTAGATCAGCCCCAGCATTTT. Translated: CASSFLDQPQHF.

This rearrangement joins TRBV28 to TRBJ1-4, with 9 bases aligning to TRBD1. Germline V CDR1 and CDR2: MDHEN, SYDVKM. The trim removed 7 bases at V and 0 bases at J, leaving 9 bases unmatched. This CDR3 is built from 17 residues. The CDR3 nucleotides read TGTGCCAGCAACTCGGGACAGGGAGTTGCAACTAATGAAAAACTGTTTTTT. This encodes CASNSGQGVATNEKLFF.

The rearrangement uses TRBV21-1 and TRBJ2-2; no DNA check was done on the table's D call, TRBD1. TRBV21-1 is shown as a pseudogene. The CDR3 runs to 23 residues. The CDR3 region is CASSKVFVGVREARDRESGELFF. The CDR3 nucleotides read TGTGCCAGCAGCAAAGTCTTCGTGGGGGTGCGGGAGGCCCGGGACAGGGAGAGCGGGGAGCTGTTTTTT.

This sequence joins TRBV27 and TRBJ1-1, with TRBD1 identical over 9 bases. CDR1 MNHEY and CDR2 SMNVEV come from the germline V gene (reference sequence). J gave up 1 base and V 6 bases, and 6 bases lay outside the gene matches. CDR3 length: 15 residues. CDR3: CASRRAGQGNTEAFF. The CDR3, as DNA: TGTGCCAGCAGAAGAGCGGGACAGGGGAACACTGAAGCTTTCTTT.

This clone was recorded once. Here the CDR3 DNA reads TGTGCCAGCAGCTTGGGACAGCCGAATGAAAAACTGTTTTTT. This gives the protein CASSLGQPNEKLFF. The chain joins TRBV5-4 to TRBJ1-4, with D perhaps TRBD1 (5 bases). Trimming pared 0 bases from V and 5 bases from J, leaving 8 bases between. The CDR3 spans 14 residues. Germline V gives CDR1 SGHNT, CDR2 YYREEE (reference sequence).